A selection of T cell receptor beta chains follows, all from one sample in a study of persistence of HIV-infected CD4 T cells. Their recognized antigens are unknown. Here immunoSEQ multiplex PCR was the method, and the copy in TCRdb shows in-frame clones only, minus some. Of 37,000 or so clones in the sample, roughly 89% are singletons; the top ten hold approximately 1.2%. Specimen: CD4+ T cells sorted from PBMCs after roughly 17-hour stimulation, collected from a patient who received antiretroviral therapy. These receptors were obtained from an adult man with HIV who was CMV-seropositive. CDR3s include the opening cysteine and the closing phenylalanine or tryptophan. The D gene is left open where the match is weak. Clone size is stated in some rows and not others, as once, few, many or a class when expanded.

v_call: TRBV30
j_call: TRBJ1-2
clone_size: -
d_call: TRBD1
cdr3_aa: CAWSPWTGANYGYTF
cdr3_nt: TGTGCCTGGAGCCCCTGGACAGGGGCCAACTATGGCTACACCTTC

v_call: TRBV27
j_call: TRBJ1-2
clone_size: -
d_call: -
cdr3_aa: CASSLNPTAANYGYTF
cdr3_nt: TGTGCCAGCAGTCTGAATCCGACGGCGGCTAACTATGGCTACACCTTC

v_call: TRBV7-2
j_call: TRBJ2-7
clone_size: few
d_call: -
cdr3_aa: CASSYRAGAAYEQYF
cdr3_nt: TGTGCCAGCAGTTATCGAGCGGGCGCTGCCTACGAGCAGTACTTC

v_call: TRBV4-1
j_call: TRBJ1-5
clone_size: -
d_call: -
cdr3_aa: CASSQERGNQPQHF
cdr3_nt: TGCGCCAGCAGCCAAGAGAGGGGCAATCAGCCCCAGCATTTT

v_call: TRBV30
j_call: TRBJ1-4
clone_size: -
d_call: TRBD1
cdr3_aa: CAWSEGGTGNEKLFF
cdr3_nt: TGTGCCTGGAGTGAGGGAGGGACAGGGAATGAAAAACTGTTTTTT

v_call: TRBV25-1
j_call: TRBJ1-6
clone_size: -
d_call: -
cdr3_aa: CASSVDPRNSPLHF
cdr3_nt: TGTGCCAGCAGTGTAGATCCCAGAAATTCACCCCTCCACTTT

v_call: TRBV30
j_call: TRBJ2-7
clone_size: -
d_call: -
cdr3_aa: CAWSELTGRKYF
cdr3_nt: TGTGCCTGGAGTGAACTGACAGGGAGGAAGTACTTC

v_call: TRBV25-1
j_call: TRBJ2-1
clone_size: -
d_call: -
cdr3_aa: CASSESGRSSYNEQFF
cdr3_nt: TGTGCCAGCAGTGAATCTGGCAGGAGCTCCTACAATGAGCAGTTCTTC

v_call: TRBV5-1
j_call: TRBJ1-5
clone_size: medium-sized
d_call: -
cdr3_aa: CASSLEGGRQPQHF
cdr3_nt: TGCGCCAGCAGCTTGGAGGGGGGTCGGCAGCCCCAGCATTTT

v_call: TRBV19
j_call: TRBJ1-1
clone_size: -
d_call: -
cdr3_aa: CASSAIPVNTEAFF
cdr3_nt: TGTGCCAGTAGTGCGATCCCGGTGAACACTGAAGCTTTCTTT

v_call: TRBV10-3
j_call: TRBJ2-7
clone_size: -
d_call: TRBD2
cdr3_aa: CATRHTSGKYYEQYF
cdr3_nt: TGTGCCACCAGGCACACTAGCGGAAAATACTACGAGCAGTACTTC

v_call: TRBV6-2/TRBV6-3
j_call: TRBJ2-7
clone_size: -
d_call: TRBD1
cdr3_aa: CASSSRQGILSYEQYF
cdr3_nt: TGTGCCAGCAGTTCGCGACAGGGGATTCTCTCCTACGAGCAGTACTTC

v_call: TRBV19
j_call: TRBJ1-1
clone_size: -
d_call: -
cdr3_aa: CASSTGLNTEAFF
cdr3_nt: TGTGCCAGTAGCACAGGGCTGAACACTGAAGCTTTCTTT

v_call: TRBV24-1
j_call: TRBJ2-2
clone_size: -
d_call: -
cdr3_aa: CATSDLGSGRNTGELFF
cdr3_nt: TGTGCCACCAGTGATTTAGGTTCGGGCCGGAACACCGGGGAGCTGTTTTTT

v_call: TRBV6-1
j_call: TRBJ2-2
clone_size: -
d_call: TRBD2
cdr3_aa: CASSAKLGGLANTGELFF
cdr3_nt: TGTGCCAGCAGTGCAAAGTTGGGGGGACTAGCGAACACCGGGGAGCTGTTTTTT

v_call: TRBV19
j_call: TRBJ2-2
clone_size: few
d_call: TRBD2
cdr3_aa: CASIRGDDTGELFF
cdr3_nt: TGTGCCAGTATTCGGGGGGACGACACCGGGGAGCTGTTTTTT

v_call: TRBV10-3
j_call: TRBJ1-3
clone_size: -
d_call: -
cdr3_aa: CAISVAGGRSGNTIYF
cdr3_nt: TGTGCCATCAGTGTGGCCGGGGGCAGGAGTGGAAACACCATATATTTT

v_call: TRBV5-1
j_call: TRBJ1-2
clone_size: -
d_call: -
cdr3_aa: CASSLYVGGGDYGYTF
cdr3_nt: TGCGCCAGCAGCTTGTATGTGGGGGGCGGCGACTATGGCTACACCTTC

v_call: TRBV6-1
j_call: TRBJ2-3
clone_size: -
d_call: -
cdr3_aa: CASSDGLGTSTDTQYF
cdr3_nt: TGTGCCAGCAGTGACGGCCTAGGTACTAGCACAGATACGCAGTATTTT

v_call: TRBV19
j_call: TRBJ1-1
clone_size: -
d_call: -
cdr3_aa: CASSIVQANTEAFF
cdr3_nt: TGTGCCAGTAGTATAGTACAAGCGAACACTGAAGCTTTCTTT

v_call: TRBV30
j_call: TRBJ1-4
clone_size: -
d_call: -
cdr3_aa: CAWAGRSGEKLFF
cdr3_nt: TGTGCCTGGGCCGGGAGGTCGGGCGAAAAACTGTTTTTT

v_call: TRBV5-1
j_call: TRBJ1-1
clone_size: -
d_call: -
cdr3_aa: CASSLAPGAHTEAFF
cdr3_nt: TGCGCCAGCAGCTTGGCCCCAGGGGCGCACACTGAAGCTTTCTTT

v_call: TRBV6-5
j_call: TRBJ2-4
clone_size: -
d_call: TRBD1
cdr3_aa: CASSYWDRVFF
cdr3_nt: TGTGCCAGCAGTTACTGGGACAGGGTCTTCTTC

v_call: TRBV6-5
j_call: TRBJ1-2
clone_size: once
d_call: TRBD1
cdr3_aa: CASSPQVQGPYGYTF
cdr3_nt: TGTGCCAGCAGCCCACAAGTACAGGGGCCCTATGGCTACACCTTC

v_call: TRBV9
j_call: TRBJ1-2
clone_size: -
d_call: -
cdr3_aa: CASSEREAYGYTF
cdr3_nt: TGTGCCAGCAGCGAACGGGAGGCCTATGGCTACACCTTC

v_call: TRBV5-6
j_call: TRBJ2-5
clone_size: -
d_call: -
cdr3_aa: CASSLDVGRVRDPTQYF
cdr3_nt: TGTGCCAGCAGCTTGGATGTGGGGCGGGTAAGGGATCCGACCCAGTACTTC

v_call: TRBV25-1
j_call: TRBJ2-7
clone_size: -
d_call: TRBD1
cdr3_aa: CASSGGQGSSYEQYF
cdr3_nt: TGTGCCAGCAGCGGAGGACAGGGAAGCTCCTACGAGCAGTACTTC

v_call: TRBV2
j_call: TRBJ2-7
clone_size: -
d_call: -
cdr3_aa: CASKGLDYEQYF
cdr3_nt: TGTGCCAGCAAGGGTTTGGACTACGAGCAGTACTTC

v_call: TRBV11-1
j_call: TRBJ1-1
clone_size: -
d_call: TRBD1
cdr3_aa: CASSLDHRGRNTEAFF
cdr3_nt: TGTGCCAGCAGCTTAGATCACAGGGGAAGGAACACTGAAGCTTTCTTT

v_call: TRBV24-1
j_call: TRBJ2-1
clone_size: -
d_call: TRBD2
cdr3_aa: CATSDRQSGLAGYNEQFF
cdr3_nt: TGTGCCACCAGTGACCGGCAATCGGGACTAGCGGGCTACAATGAGCAGTTCTTC

v_call: TRBV25-1
j_call: TRBJ1-4
clone_size: -
d_call: -
cdr3_aa: CASSELGTPNEKLFF
cdr3_nt: TGTGCCAGCAGTGAATTAGGGACGCCAAATGAAAAACTGTTTTTT

v_call: TRBV2
j_call: TRBJ1-2
clone_size: -
d_call: -
cdr3_aa: CASSGEQGTGYTF
cdr3_nt: TGTGCCAGCAGTGGCGAGCAGGGGACTGGCTACACCTTC

v_call: TRBV7-2
j_call: TRBJ2-7
clone_size: -
d_call: -
cdr3_aa: CASSPSGGTYEQYF
cdr3_nt: TGTGCCAGCAGCCCGTCGGGTGGGACCTACGAGCAGTACTTC

v_call: TRBV2
j_call: TRBJ1-2
clone_size: -
d_call: -
cdr3_aa: CASSQQGSIYGYTF
cdr3_nt: TGTGCCAGCAGTCAACAGGGAAGTATCTATGGCTACACCTTC

v_call: TRBV30
j_call: TRBJ2-6
clone_size: -
d_call: -
cdr3_aa: CAWSVRAQPGANVLTF
cdr3_nt: TGTGCCTGGAGTGTACGAGCCCAGCCTGGGGCCAACGTCCTGACTTTC

v_call: TRBV5-1
j_call: TRBJ1-2
clone_size: -
d_call: -
cdr3_aa: CASSFTPLEDYGYTF
cdr3_nt: TGCGCCAGCAGCTTCACCCCCCTGGAGGACTATGGCTACACCTTC

v_call: TRBV19
j_call: TRBJ2-2
clone_size: -
d_call: -
cdr3_aa: CASSISGGQKGTGELFF
cdr3_nt: TGTGCCAGTAGTATTTCAGGGGGGCAGAAGGGCACCGGGGAGCTGTTTTTT

v_call: TRBV5-1
j_call: TRBJ1-1
clone_size: -
d_call: -
cdr3_aa: CASSLGGFNTEAFF
cdr3_nt: TGCGCCAGCAGCTTGGGTGGTTTTAACACTGAAGCTTTCTTT

v_call: TRBV25-1
j_call: TRBJ2-2
clone_size: -
d_call: -
cdr3_aa: CASSELTNTGELFF
cdr3_nt: TGTGCCAGCAGTGAACTCACCAACACCGGGGAGCTGTTTTTT

v_call: TRBV9
j_call: TRBJ1-3
clone_size: -
d_call: TRBD1
cdr3_aa: CASSVGNRGRTGNTIYF
cdr3_nt: TGTGCCAGCAGCGTAGGAAACAGGGGGCGGACTGGAAACACCATATATTTT

v_call: TRBV27
j_call: TRBJ2-7
clone_size: -
d_call: TRBD1
cdr3_aa: CASSEGQPIPEQYF
cdr3_nt: TGTGCCAGCAGTGAGGGACAGCCCATCCCCGAGCAGTACTTC

v_call: TRBV5-1
j_call: TRBJ1-1
clone_size: -
d_call: -
cdr3_aa: CASSPPPGEAFF
cdr3_nt: TGCGCCAGCAGCCCCCCCCCAGGCGAAGCTTTCTTT

v_call: TRBV6-5
j_call: TRBJ1-2
clone_size: -
d_call: -
cdr3_aa: CASSSNYGYTF
cdr3_nt: TGTGCCAGCAGTTCGAACTATGGCTACACCTTC

v_call: TRBV5-1
j_call: TRBJ2-5
clone_size: -
d_call: -
cdr3_aa: CASSFTKQETQYF
cdr3_nt: TGCGCCAGCAGCTTTACAAAACAAGAGACCCAGTACTTC